A selection of T cell receptor beta chains follows, all from one sample in a study of STAT5B mutations in CD4+ large granular lymphocyte leukemia. Clones were read by immunoSEQ multiplex PCR, and TCRdb kept only the in-frame ones, dropping some. The sample lists some 27,000 clones, 65% to 75% occurring once. Source material: CD4+ T cells from blood buffy coats. The receptors here all came from a human donor in good health. Both conserved end residues are part of each CDR3. The order of the fields is J gene, V gene, D gene, clone size, CDR3 protein, CDR3 DNA. D genes are given only for firm matches. Some rows have no size entry. The others give once, few or many, or a class for an expanded clone.

TRBJ2-1 TRBV27 TRBD2 few CASSLRGGLAEPYNEQFF TGTGCCAGCAGTTTACGGGGCGGACTAGCGGAACCTTACAATGAGCAGTTCTTC
TRBJ2-5 TRBV11-2 NA NA CASSTVGGAGETQYF TGTGCCAGCAGCACGGTGGGGGGCGCGGGAGAGACCCAGTACTTC
TRBJ1-2 TRBV5-1 TRBD1 NA CASSLAGSRDRVDGYTF TGCGCCAGCAGCTTGGCTGGATCCCGGGACAGGGTAGATGGCTACACCTTC
TRBJ2-7 TRBV5-1 NA NA CASRPDLASRSEQYF TGCGCCAGCAGACCGGACCTAGCGAGCCGCTCCGAGCAGTACTTC
TRBJ1-1 TRBV6-6 NA NA CASGGGDSNTEAFF TGTGCCAGCGGTGGGGGAGACTCGAACACTGAAGCTTTCTTT
TRBJ2-3 TRBV6-5 NA few CASSRTTSSDTQYF TGTGCCAGCAGTCGTACTACTTCATCGGATACGCAGTATTTT
TRBJ2-1 TRBV29-1 TRBD2 NA CSVDAVAGGYEQFF TGCAGCGTTGACGCGGTAGCGGGAGGCTATGAGCAGTTCTTC
TRBJ2-7 TRBV7-2 NA NA CASSLEEGVAYEQYF TGTGCCAGCAGCTTAGAAGAAGGTGTAGCCTACGAGCAGTACTTC
TRBJ2-5 TRBV5-1 NA NA CASSSRTGRQETQYF TGCGCCAGCAGCTCCCGGACGGGCCGCCAAGAGACCCAGTACTTC
TRBJ2-5 TRBV15 NA NA CATSKGLQQETQYF TGTGCCACCAGCAAGGGACTCCAACAAGAGACCCAGTACTTC
TRBJ1-1 TRBV7-9 NA few CASSIHRERATEAFF TGTGCCAGCAGCATCCACAGGGAGAGGGCCACTGAAGCTTTCTTT
TRBJ1-5 TRBV19 NA NA CASSLVHQPQHF TGTGCCAGTTCTCTCGTTCATCAGCCCCAGCATTTT
TRBJ2-3 TRBV11-2 TRBD2 NA CASSQISGRATDTQYF TGTGCCAGCAGCCAAATTAGCGGGAGGGCAACAGATACGCAGTATTTT